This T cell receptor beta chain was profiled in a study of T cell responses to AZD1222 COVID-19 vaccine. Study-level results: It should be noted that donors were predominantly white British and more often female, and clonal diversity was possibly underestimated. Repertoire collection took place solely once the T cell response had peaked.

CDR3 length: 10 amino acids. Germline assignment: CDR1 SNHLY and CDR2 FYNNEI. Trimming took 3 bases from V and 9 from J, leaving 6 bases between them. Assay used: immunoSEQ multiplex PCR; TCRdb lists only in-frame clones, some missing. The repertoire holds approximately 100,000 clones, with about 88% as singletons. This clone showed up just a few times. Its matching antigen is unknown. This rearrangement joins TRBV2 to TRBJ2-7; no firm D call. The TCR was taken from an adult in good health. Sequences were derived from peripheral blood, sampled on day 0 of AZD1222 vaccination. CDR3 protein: CASSDWGQYF. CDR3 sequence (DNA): TGTGCCAGCAGTGACTGGGGGCAGTACTTC.